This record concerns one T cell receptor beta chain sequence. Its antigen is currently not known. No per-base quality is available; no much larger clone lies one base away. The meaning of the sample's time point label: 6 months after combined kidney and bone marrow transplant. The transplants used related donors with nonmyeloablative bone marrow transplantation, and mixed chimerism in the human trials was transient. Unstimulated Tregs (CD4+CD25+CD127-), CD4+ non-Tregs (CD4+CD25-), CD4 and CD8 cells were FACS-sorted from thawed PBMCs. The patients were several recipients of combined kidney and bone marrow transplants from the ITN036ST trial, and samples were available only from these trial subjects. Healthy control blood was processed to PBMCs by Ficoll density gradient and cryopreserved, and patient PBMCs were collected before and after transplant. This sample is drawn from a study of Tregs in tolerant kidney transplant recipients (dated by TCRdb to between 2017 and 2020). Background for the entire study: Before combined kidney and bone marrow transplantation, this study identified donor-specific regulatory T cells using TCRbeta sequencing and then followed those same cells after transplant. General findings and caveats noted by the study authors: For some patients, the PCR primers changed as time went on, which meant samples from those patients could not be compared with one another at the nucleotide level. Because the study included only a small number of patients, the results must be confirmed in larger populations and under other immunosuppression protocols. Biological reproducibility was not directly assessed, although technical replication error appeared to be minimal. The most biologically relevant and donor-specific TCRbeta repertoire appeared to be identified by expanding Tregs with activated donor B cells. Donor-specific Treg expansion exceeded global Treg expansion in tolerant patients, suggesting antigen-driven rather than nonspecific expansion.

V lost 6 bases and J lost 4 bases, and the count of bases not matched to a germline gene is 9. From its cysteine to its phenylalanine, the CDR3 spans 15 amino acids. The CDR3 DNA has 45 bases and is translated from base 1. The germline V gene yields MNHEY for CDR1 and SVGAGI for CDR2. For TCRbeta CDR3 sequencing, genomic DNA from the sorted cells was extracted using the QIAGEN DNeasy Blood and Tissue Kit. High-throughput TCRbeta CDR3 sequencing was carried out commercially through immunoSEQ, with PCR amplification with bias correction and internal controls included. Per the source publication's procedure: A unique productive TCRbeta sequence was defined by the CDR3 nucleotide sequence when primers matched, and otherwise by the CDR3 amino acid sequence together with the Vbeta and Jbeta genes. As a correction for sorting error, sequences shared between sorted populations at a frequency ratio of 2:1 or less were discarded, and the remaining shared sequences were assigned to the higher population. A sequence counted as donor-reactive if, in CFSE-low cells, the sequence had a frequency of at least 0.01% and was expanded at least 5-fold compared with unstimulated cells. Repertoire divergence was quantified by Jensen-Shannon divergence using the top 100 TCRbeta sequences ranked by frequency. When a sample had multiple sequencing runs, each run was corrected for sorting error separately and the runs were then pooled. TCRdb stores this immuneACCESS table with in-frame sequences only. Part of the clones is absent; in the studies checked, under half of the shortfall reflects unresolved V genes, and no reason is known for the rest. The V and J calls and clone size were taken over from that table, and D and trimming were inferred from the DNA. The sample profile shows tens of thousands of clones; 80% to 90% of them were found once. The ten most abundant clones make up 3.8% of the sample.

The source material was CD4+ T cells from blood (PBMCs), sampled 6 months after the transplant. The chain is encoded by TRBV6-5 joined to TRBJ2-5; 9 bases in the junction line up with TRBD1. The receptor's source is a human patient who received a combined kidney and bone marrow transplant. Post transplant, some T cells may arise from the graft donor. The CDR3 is CASSPPGTGRETQYF. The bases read TGTGCCAGCAGCCCTCCCGGGACAGGGCGAGAGACCCAGTACTTC.